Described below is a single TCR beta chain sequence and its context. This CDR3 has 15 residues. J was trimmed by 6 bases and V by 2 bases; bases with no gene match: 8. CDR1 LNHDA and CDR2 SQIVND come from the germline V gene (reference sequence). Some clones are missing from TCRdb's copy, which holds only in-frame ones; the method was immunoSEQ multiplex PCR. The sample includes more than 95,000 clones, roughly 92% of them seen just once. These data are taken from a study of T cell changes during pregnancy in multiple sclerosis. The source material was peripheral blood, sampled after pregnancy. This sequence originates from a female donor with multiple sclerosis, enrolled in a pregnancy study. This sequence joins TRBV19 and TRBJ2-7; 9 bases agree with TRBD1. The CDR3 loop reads CASSITRDRASEQYF. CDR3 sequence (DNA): TGTGCCAGTAGTATAACTAGGGACAGGGCCTCCGAGCAGTACTTC.